Below, one T cell receptor beta chain is given with its context. The target antigen is unknown. Those who donated were healthy bone marrow donors. Per the germline V gene, CDR1 is MNHNY and CDR2 is SVGAGI (reference sequence). V dropped 4 bases and J dropped 3 bases, with 12 bases sitting between them. This CDR3 has 14 amino acids. The PCR made use of 60 Vbeta and 13 Jbeta primers. Sequencing used immunoSEQ multiplex PCR; TCRdb keeps in-frame clones, though not all of them. Of roughly 130,000 clones listed, 80% to 90% are singletons. These data belong to a study of cytomegalovirus exposure and HLA in healthy donors. Findings and limits, study-wide: Beyond CMV serostatus, there was no information to go on about immune exposure. HLA-A and HLA-B allele assignments for most subjects were reportedly predicted accurately using TCR beta sequences. Most observed TCR sequences were rare, whereas some public TCRs were detected in many donors.

What was sequenced was PBMCs. The rearrangement links TRBV6-6 to TRBJ1-2; D perhaps matches TRBD1 (5 bases). The clonotype originates from a man aged 45-65 years in good health and CMV-seronegative. The CDR3 coding sequence is TGTGCCAGCAGTTCCAGGAAAGGGGACTATGGCTACACCTTC. Its protein product is CASSSRKGDYGYTF.